This T cell receptor beta chain was recovered during a study of T cell responses to AZD1222 COVID-19 vaccine. Whole-study results and caveats: Donor demographics were predominantly white British with a female majority; clonal diversity may be underestimated. Scientists sampled the repertoires only once the peak T cell response had passed.

This clone was found once. Its target is not known. TCRdb's table, derived via immunoSEQ multiplex PCR, lists solely in-frame clones and lacks some. The sample contains around 140,000 clones, 92% of which appear only once. The CDR3 is 14 residues long. Germline values: CDR1 MNHEY, CDR2 SVGEGT. Deletions cut 4 bases from V and 2 bases from J, with 9 bases between. The genes are TRBV6-2 or TRBV6-3 and TRBJ1-5; no definite D call. Specimen: peripheral blood, collected on day 0 of AZD1222 vaccination. The source of this sequence is an adult in good health. Here the CDR3 reads CASSSSEGNQPQHF. DNA of the CDR3: TGTGCCAGCAGTTCCTCGGAGGGCAATCAGCCCCAGCATTTT.